Listed here is a single TCR beta chain. Antigen specificity is unknown. This sample was taken from a study of PD-1 blockade in mismatch repair-deficient tumors. Points from the study as a whole: Rapid post-treatment expansion, then contraction, generally preceding radiologic response, marked tumor-resident clones.

TCRdb's table, derived via immunoSEQ multiplex PCR, lists solely in-frame clones and lacks some. Found here are 45,000 to 55,000 clones, over 75% of them singletons; the top ten hold about 8.3%. CDR1 is SGHNT and CDR2 is YENEEA in the germline V gene. CDR3 length: 19 amino acids. V was clipped by 5 bases and J by 2 bases; unmatched bases: 10. Sequenced material: peripheral blood, taken about 20 weeks after starting pembrolizumab. The chain carries TRBV11-3 and TRBJ2-3; 16 positions match TRBD2. This sequence originates from an adult with mismatch repair-deficient cancer. CDR3 coding DNA: TGTGCCAGCAGCCCGGGGACTAGCGGGAGGGCCTTTGACACAGATACGCAGTATTTT. Translated: CASSPGTSGRAFDTDTQYF. The full variable domain, rest sourced from reference TRBV11-3 and TRBJ2-3, is EAGVVQSPRYKIIEKKQPVAFWCNPISGHNTLYWYLQNLGQGPELLIRYENEEAVDDSQLPKDRFSAERLKGVDSTLKIQPAELGDSAVYLCASSPGTSGRAFDTDTQYFGPGTRLTVL.